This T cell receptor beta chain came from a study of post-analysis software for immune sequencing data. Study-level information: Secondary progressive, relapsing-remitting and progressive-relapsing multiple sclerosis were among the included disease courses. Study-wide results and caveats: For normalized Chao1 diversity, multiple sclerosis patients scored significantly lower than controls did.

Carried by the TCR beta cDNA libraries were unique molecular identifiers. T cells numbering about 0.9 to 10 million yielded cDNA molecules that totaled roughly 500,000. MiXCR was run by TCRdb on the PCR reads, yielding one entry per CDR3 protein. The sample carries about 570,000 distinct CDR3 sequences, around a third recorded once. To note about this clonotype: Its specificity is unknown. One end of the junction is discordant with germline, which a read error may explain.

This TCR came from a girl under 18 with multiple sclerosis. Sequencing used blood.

The CDR3 spells CASSSARDNWGGHTF. In DNA, the CDR3 is TGTGCCAGCAGCTCAGCGCGGGACAATTGGGGTGGCCACACCTTC. The genes are TRBV7-2 and TRBJ1-2; tentatively, D is TRBD1 (6 bases). The CDR3 extends over 15 amino acids. The germline gives CDR1 SGHTA, CDR2 FQGNSA.